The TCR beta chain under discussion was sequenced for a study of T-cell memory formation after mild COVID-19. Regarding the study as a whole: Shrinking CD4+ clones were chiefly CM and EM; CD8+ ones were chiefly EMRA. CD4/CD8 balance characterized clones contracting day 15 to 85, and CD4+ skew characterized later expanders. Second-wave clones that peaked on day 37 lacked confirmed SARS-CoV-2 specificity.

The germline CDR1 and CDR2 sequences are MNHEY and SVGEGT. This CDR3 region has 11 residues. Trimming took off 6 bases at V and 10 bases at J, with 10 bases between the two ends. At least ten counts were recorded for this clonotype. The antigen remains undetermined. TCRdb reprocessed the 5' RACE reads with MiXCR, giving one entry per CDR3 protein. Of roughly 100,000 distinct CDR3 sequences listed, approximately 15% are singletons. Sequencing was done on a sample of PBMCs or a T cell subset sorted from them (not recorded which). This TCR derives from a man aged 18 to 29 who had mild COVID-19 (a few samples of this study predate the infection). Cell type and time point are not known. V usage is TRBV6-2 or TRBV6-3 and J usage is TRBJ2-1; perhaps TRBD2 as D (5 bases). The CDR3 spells CASSLSGEQFF. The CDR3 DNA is TGTGCCAGCAGCCTGAGCGGAGAGCAGTTCTTC.